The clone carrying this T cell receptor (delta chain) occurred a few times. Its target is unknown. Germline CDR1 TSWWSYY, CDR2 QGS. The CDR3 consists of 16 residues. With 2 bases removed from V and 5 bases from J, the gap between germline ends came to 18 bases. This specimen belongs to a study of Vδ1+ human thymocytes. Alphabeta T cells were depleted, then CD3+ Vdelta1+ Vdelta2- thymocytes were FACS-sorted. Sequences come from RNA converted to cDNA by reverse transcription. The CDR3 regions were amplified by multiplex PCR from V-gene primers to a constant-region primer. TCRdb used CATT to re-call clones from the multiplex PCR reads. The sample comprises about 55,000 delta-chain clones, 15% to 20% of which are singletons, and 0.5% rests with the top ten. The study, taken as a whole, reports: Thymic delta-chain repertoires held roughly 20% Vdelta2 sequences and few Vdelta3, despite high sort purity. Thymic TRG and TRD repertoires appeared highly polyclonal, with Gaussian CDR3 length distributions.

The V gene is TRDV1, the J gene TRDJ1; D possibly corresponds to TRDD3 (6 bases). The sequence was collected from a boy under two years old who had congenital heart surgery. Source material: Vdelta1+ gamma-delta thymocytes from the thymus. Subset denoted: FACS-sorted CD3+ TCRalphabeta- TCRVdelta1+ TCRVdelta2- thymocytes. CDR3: CALGEGFPSTGDKLIF. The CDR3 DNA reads TGTGCTCTTGGGGAAGGGTTTCCGAGTACTGGGGATAAACTCATCTTT.